This T cell receptor (beta chain) was captured by sequencing in a study of T cell repertoires in cytomegalovirus infection. Across the whole study: Public signatures in TCR beta pointed to CMV infection and matching HLA type.

TCRdb reprocessed the reads via MiXCR and lists one record per CDR3 protein. Of fewer than 250,000 distinct CDR3 sequences listed, over 20% were seen once; the top ten hold roughly 20%. The V gene's germline CDR1 is MNHEY and CDR2 SVGAGI. This CDR3 has 16 amino acids. V was clipped by 3 bases and J by 4 bases, with 19 bases between them. The study, taken as a whole, reports: HLA-C-restricted CMV clonotypes gave the most frequent clonotype in two of eight donors. People with CMV and the relevant HLA were identified by cumulative public TCR beta family frequency.

About this clonotype itself: What it binds is unknown.

The origin of this receptor is a human donor in good health (CMV status not recorded). Some clones in this sample may be carry-over from other donors' samples. The sequencing sample was made of CD8+ T cells from PBMCs. The chain carries TRBV6-5 and TRBJ2-7; D may be TRBD2 (5 bases). The CDR3 DNA is TGTGCCAGCAGTTATGGCGGAGGCCGTACAATTTACGAGCAGTACTTC. The encoded protein is CASSYGGGRTIYEQYF.